This T cell receptor (beta chain) stems from a study of sequential checkpoint blockade in melanoma. Study-level background: Arm A got nivolumab then ipilimumab; arm B the reverse, 1:1. Each arm's sequence ended with maintenance nivolumab.

Sample treatment: randomized to nivolumab then ipilimumab (arm A) or the reverse (arm B). Patients had received no earlier DNA-damaging chemotherapy. Sorted cells were live CD3+CD8+, lacking CD19 and CD56, from PBMCs. Here immunoSEQ multiplex PCR was the method, and the copy in TCRdb shows in-frame clones only, minus some. The sample contains 20,000 to 25,000 clones, 65% to 90% of which appear only once. Germline CDR1 is SGHKS and CDR2 is YYEKEE (reference sequence). The CDR3 totals 13 residues. Losses at the gene ends were 0 bases for V and 6 bases for J; bases not matched to a gene: 2. The chain carries TRBV5-5 and TRBJ2-7; 8 bases match TRBD1. The sequence was obtained from a human donor with melanoma. Specimen: CD8+ T cells sorted from blood (inferred from file names), collected from a patient given nivolumab and ipilimumab in sequence. CDR3 sequence (DNA): TGTGCCAGCAGCTTGGGACAGGGGCCCGAGCAGTACTTC. Encoded protein: CASSLGQGPEQYF.